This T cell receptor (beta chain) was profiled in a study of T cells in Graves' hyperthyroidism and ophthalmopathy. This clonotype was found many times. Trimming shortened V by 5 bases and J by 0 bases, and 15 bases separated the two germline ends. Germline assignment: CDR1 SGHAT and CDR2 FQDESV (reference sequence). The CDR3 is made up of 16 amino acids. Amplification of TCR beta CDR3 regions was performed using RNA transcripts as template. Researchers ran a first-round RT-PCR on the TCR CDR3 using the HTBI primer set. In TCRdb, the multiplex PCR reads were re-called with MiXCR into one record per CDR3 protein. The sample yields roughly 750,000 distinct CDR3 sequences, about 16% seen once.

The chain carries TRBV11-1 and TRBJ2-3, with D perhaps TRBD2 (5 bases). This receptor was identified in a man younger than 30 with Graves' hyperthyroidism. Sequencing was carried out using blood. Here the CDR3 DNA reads TGTGCCAGCAGCATCTTAAGAGGACTTAGCACAGATACGCAGTATTTT. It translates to CASSILRGLSTDTQYF.